The TCR beta chain described here comes from a study of OX40 agonist ivuxolimab in advanced cancers. Study overall: Melanoma, hepatocellular carcinoma, head and neck or renal cell cancer occurred in dose-escalation patients. Participants averaged approximately 65 years of age (range about 23 to 79) and were around 85% male.

Study-level results: Still undetermined is the antigen specificity of the expanded peripheral T cells.

The table came from immunoSEQ multiplex PCR; TCRdb's copy has only in-frame clones and leaves some out. The sample holds approximately 99,000 clones, roughly 95% seen once. A note on this clone: Antigen unknown.

Here the sequenced sample was CD4+ or CD8+ T cells sorted from blood, taken in a trial of the OX40 agonist ivuxolimab. This clonotype was sampled from an adult with an advanced solid tumor such as melanoma, head and neck, liver or kidney cancer.

CDR3 nucleotide sequence: TGTGCCAGCAGTTTAAGTGGCAGTCCCTACGAGCAGTACTTC. Its translation is CASSLSGSPYEQYF. The chain combines TRBV27 with TRBJ2-7, with D hard to call. Per the germline V gene, CDR1 is MNHEY and CDR2 is SMNVEV (reference sequence). The V and J ends lost 2 bases and 2 bases respectively, with 10 bases between them. The CDR3 is made up of 14 amino acids.